A selection of T cell receptor beta chains follows, all from one sample in a study of neoadjuvant anti-PD-1 for oral cavity cancer. Assay: immunoSEQ multiplex PCR; the TCRdb copy retains only in-frame clones and omits some. This sample has about 15,000 clones, with approximately 79% found just once. The sample was PBMCs, taken before nivolumab (anti-PD-1) treatment. The receptors were gathered from a person between 35 and 79 years old with oral cavity squamous cell carcinoma. CDR3s leave out the opening cysteine and the closing phenylalanine or tryptophan. Fields, in order: V gene, clone size, CDR3 length, J gene, CDR3 protein. Some rows have no size entry. The others give once, few or many, or a class for an expanded clone.

V: TRBV5-1; size: NA; length: 13; J: TRBJ2-1; CDR3: ASYSGTRAFNEQF
V: TRBV7-9; size: NA; length: 12; J: TRBJ2-5; CDR3: ASSWGGAQETQY
V: TRBV15; size: few; length: 12; J: TRBJ1-5; CDR3: ATSRGGANQPQH
V: TRBV5-4; size: NA; length: 13; J: TRBJ2-7; CDR3: ASSYIGTATDEQY
V: TRBV9; size: few; length: 13; J: TRBJ1-4; CDR3: ASSVWGQANEKLF
V: TRBV6-5; size: once; length: 13; J: TRBJ1-1; CDR3: ASSYKRLGVTEAF
V: TRBV2; size: NA; length: 14; J: TRBJ2-6; CDR3: ASRRGGSAGANVLT
V: TRBV10-2; size: NA; length: 12; J: TRBJ2-1; CDR3: ASSPAGLYNEQF
V: TRBV6-1; size: NA; length: 13; J: TRBJ1-5; CDR3: ASSEGQVFNQPQH
V: TRBV5-1; size: once; length: 12; J: TRBJ1-1; CDR3: ASSPGGMNTEAF
V: TRBV6-6; size: NA; length: 13; J: TRBJ1-5; CDR3: ASSYGRDSNQPQH
V: TRBV11-2; size: NA; length: 13; J: TRBJ1-1; CDR3: ASRPTTGRNTEAF
V: TRBV21-1; size: NA; length: 15; J: TRBJ1-1; CDR3: ASSKALREGKNTEAF
V: TRBV2; size: NA; length: 12; J: TRBJ1-1; CDR3: ASSEGIMNTEAF
V: TRBV19; size: few; length: 14; J: TRBJ1-1; CDR3: ASSTRPGEWGTEAF
V: TRBV29-1; size: NA; length: 10; J: TRBJ1-2; CDR3: SVLDRPYGYT
V: TRBV10-3; size: few; length: 11; J: TRBJ1-1; CDR3: AISESMYVEAF
V: TRBV27; size: NA; length: 14; J: TRBJ2-1; CDR3: ASSLSDPYRGNEQF
V: TRBV27; size: few; length: 11; J: TRBJ2-5; CDR3: ASRPTGGGTQY
V: TRBV18; size: NA; length: 15; J: TRBJ2-7; CDR3: ASSPPGQGMGSYEQY
V: TRBV6-6; size: NA; length: 14; J: TRBJ2-2; CDR3: ASRTPDRVYTGELF
V: TRBV6-6; size: NA; length: 11; J: TRBJ1-2; CDR3: AGSSQENYGYT
V: TRBV28; size: NA; length: 10; J: TRBJ2-7; CDR3: ASKRETYEQY
V: TRBV6-1; size: NA; length: 9; J: TRBJ1-4; CDR3: ASSATALLF
V: TRBV23-1; size: NA; length: 13; J: TRBJ2-1; CDR3: ASSLSGSSYNEQF
V: TRBV2; size: NA; length: 12; J: TRBJ2-7; CDR3: ASKAGQSSYEQY
V: TRBV2; size: NA; length: 13; J: TRBJ2-7; CDR3: ASSYTFILSYEQY
V: TRBV7-3; size: NA; length: 12; J: TRBJ1-1; CDR3: ASSDRGGNTEAF
V: TRBV30; size: NA; length: 21; J: TRBJ1-6; CDR3: AWRATGASQPPSSSSYNSPLH
V: TRBV4-1; size: few; length: 14; J: TRBJ1-2; CDR3: ASSQAQDRAHYGYT
V: TRBV4-2; size: NA; length: 14; J: TRBJ2-7; CDR3: ASSPQGGPGSYEQY
V: TRBV10-3; size: NA; length: 15; J: TRBJ1-6; CDR3: AISGGGALADNSPLH
V: TRBV6-6; size: NA; length: 12; J: TRBJ2-1; CDR3: ASSISGSYNEQF
V: TRBV21-1; size: NA; length: 16; J: TRBJ1-5; CDR3: ASSRETGDRARNQPQH